Listed below are T cell receptor beta chains from one sample, sequenced in a study of OX40 agonist ivuxolimab in advanced cancers. TCRdb keeps only in-frame clones here, not all; method: immunoSEQ multiplex PCR. The profile shows some 97,000 clones, 90% of them singletons. The sample here was CD4+ or CD8+ T cells sorted from blood, taken in a trial of the OX40 agonist ivuxolimab. The source of these receptors is an adult with an advanced solid tumor such as melanoma, head and neck, liver or kidney cancer. The conserved cysteine and the conserved F or W are not part of the CDR3 here. The D gene is left open where the match is weak.

j_gene	d_gene	v_gene	CDR3aa
TRBJ2-5	.	TRBV15	ATSRDTQGLETQY
TRBJ2-6	.	TRBV5-4	ASRVQTSGANVLT
TRBJ2-6	TRBD1	TRBV10-3	AISPTGAGANVLT
TRBJ2-3	TRBD2	TRBV4-1	ASSQGGRASTDTQY
TRBJ1-2	.	TRBV28	ASNTGTSGYT
TRBJ1-3	.	TRBV5-4	ASSTGSGNTIY
TRBJ2-3	.	TRBV19	ASRLSARTDTQY
TRBJ2-5	.	TRBV19	ASSIQGQETQY
TRBJ1-1	.	TRBV6-1	ASSGHTEAF
TRBJ2-2	.	TRBV27	ASSFSRGTGELF
TRBJ1-6	TRBD1	TRBV9	ASSVDVQGNSPLH
TRBJ2-1	.	TRBV28	ASSLWDMVNEQF
TRBJ2-5	.	TRBV6-6	ASSYSNRRAGETQY
TRBJ2-3	.	TRBV18	ASSLLAGTDTQY
TRBJ1-2	TRBD1	TRBV6-1	ASTKTGRGYT
TRBJ2-7	TRBD2	TRBV6-1	ASSDGRGGQY
TRBJ2-1	.	TRBV9	ASSVGAGGAPF
TRBJ1-2	.	TRBV6-4	ASRIMRALNYGYT
TRBJ2-5	.	TRBV2	ASSVIYQETQY
TRBJ2-5	.	TRBV7-9	ASSFRETQY
TRBJ2-2	.	TRBV11-2	ASSLIRGTGELF
TRBJ2-7	.	TRBV7-8	ASSGDYEQY
TRBJ1-3	.	TRBV18	ASSAGQSYSGNTIY
TRBJ2-7	TRBD1	TRBV6-5	ASRPSGTGGYEQY
TRBJ1-4	.	TRBV27	ASSNSGQFNEKLF
TRBJ1-2	.	TRBV6-6	ASSHLWGAGGYT
TRBJ1-2	.	TRBV7-9	ASSSGTDYGYT
TRBJ1-2	.	TRBV29-1	SVEDRGGRANYGYT
TRBJ2-1	TRBD2	TRBV4-2	ASSRSGGVYNEQF
TRBJ1-6	TRBD1	TRBV19	ASSMLRQGANSPLH
TRBJ1-6	.	TRBV5-4	ASSPGWQGGSPLH
TRBJ1-2	TRBD1	TRBV9	ASSVSPGGTPGGYT
TRBJ2-1	TRBD2	TRBV7-2	ASSVAGGPFNEQF
TRBJ1-2	TRBD1	TRBV28	ASSPLDRGLYGYT
TRBJ2-4	TRBD2	TRBV7-9	ASSLLAGGQNIQY
TRBJ1-4	.	TRBV11-2	ASNPGRRFNEKLF